This TCR beta chain was observed in a study of cytomegalovirus exposure and HLA in healthy donors. This clone has more than one count but fewer than ten. The CDR3 spans 15 residues. Trimming removed 4 bases at V and 0 bases at J, with 12 bases between. The V gene's germline CDR1 is SGDLS and CDR2 YYNGEE. The PCR was carried out with 60 Vbeta primers and 13 Jbeta primers. TCRdb's copy holds only in-frame clones and misses some; the assay was immunoSEQ multiplex PCR. Of approximately 140,000 clones detected, approximately 78% appear once; the ten largest clones hold approximately 2.6%. What was sequenced was PBMCs. The clonotype was recovered from a human donor in good health. The chain has TRBV9 and TRBJ2-3, with D perhaps TRBD2 (6 bases). The CDR3 loop is CASSPGGRSTDTQYF. CDR3 DNA: TGTGCCAGCAGCCCCGGGGGACGGAGCACAGATACGCAGTATTTT. Full variable domain (outside the CDR3, taken from reference TRBV9 and TRBJ2-3): DSGVTQTPKHLITATGQRVTLRCSPRSGDLSVYWYQQSLDQGLQFLIQYYNGEERAKGNILERFSAQQFPDLHSELNLSSLELGDSALYFCASSPGGRSTDTQYFGPGTRLTVL.